Listed below are T cell receptor beta chains from one sample, sequenced in a study of blood T cell repertoires in COVID-19. The table came from immunoSEQ multiplex PCR; TCRdb's copy has only in-frame clones and leaves some out. The table records a few hundred thousand clones, 70% to 90% of them present only once. The sequencing sample was made of PBMCs or T cells enriched from blood (not recorded which). These receptors originate from a man aged 25-45 years who had recovered from COVID-19. The CDR3 runs from the conserved cysteine through the conserved F or W. Each record gives: V gene, J gene, clone size, D gene, CDR3 protein, CDR3 DNA. D genes are given only for firm matches. Size tells how often a clone was seen (once, few, many) or the class of an expanded clone, and some rows leave it out.

v_call: TRBV6-1
j_call: TRBJ2-3
clone_size: NA
d_call: NA
cdr3_aa: CASSESTGTDTQYF
cdr3_nt: TGTGCCAGCAGTGAATCTACGGGGACAGATACGCAGTATTTT

v_call: TRBV2
j_call: TRBJ2-2
clone_size: NA
d_call: NA
cdr3_aa: CASSVRNTGELFF
cdr3_nt: TGTGCCAGCAGTGTTCGGAACACCGGGGAGCTGTTTTTT

v_call: TRBV18
j_call: TRBJ1-1
clone_size: NA
d_call: TRBD1
cdr3_aa: CASSLGTDTEAFF
cdr3_nt: TGTGCCAGCTCACTTGGGACAGACACTGAAGCTTTCTTT

v_call: TRBV2
j_call: TRBJ1-5
clone_size: few
d_call: TRBD1
cdr3_aa: CASSDRGLGQPQHF
cdr3_nt: TGTGCCAGCAGTGACAGGGGGCTCGGTCAGCCCCAGCATTTT

v_call: TRBV6-6
j_call: TRBJ1-2
clone_size: NA
d_call: TRBD1
cdr3_aa: CASSDPGQGVYGYTF
cdr3_nt: TGTGCCAGCAGTGATCCGGGACAGGGGGTTTATGGCTACACCTTC

v_call: TRBV5-6
j_call: TRBJ1-5
clone_size: NA
d_call: TRBD1
cdr3_aa: CASSPGQNQPQHF
cdr3_nt: TGTGCCAGCAGCCCGGGACAGAATCAGCCCCAGCATTTT

v_call: TRBV2
j_call: TRBJ2-2
clone_size: NA
d_call: NA
cdr3_aa: CASTIAGDTGELFF
cdr3_nt: TGTGCCAGCACCATAGCAGGGGACACCGGGGAGCTGTTTTTT

v_call: TRBV5-4
j_call: TRBJ2-7
clone_size: NA
d_call: TRBD1
cdr3_aa: CASSTREGQGALNEQYF
cdr3_nt: TGTGCCAGCAGCACCAGGGAGGGACAGGGGGCTCTCAACGAGCAGTACTTC

v_call: TRBV10-3
j_call: TRBJ1-1
clone_size: NA
d_call: TRBD1
cdr3_aa: CAISESTGEAFF
cdr3_nt: TGTGCCATCAGTGAGTCGACAGGGGAAGCTTTCTTT

v_call: TRBV5-6
j_call: TRBJ2-7
clone_size: once
d_call: TRBD1
cdr3_aa: CASSYTGGEDEQYF
cdr3_nt: TGTGCCAGCAGCTATACAGGGGGCGAGGACGAGCAGTACTTC

v_call: TRBV7-2
j_call: TRBJ2-3
clone_size: NA
d_call: NA
cdr3_aa: CASSPQSSVTDTQYF
cdr3_nt: TGTGCCAGCAGCCCCCAAAGTAGTGTCACAGATACGCAGTATTTT

v_call: TRBV5-5
j_call: TRBJ1-6
clone_size: NA
d_call: NA
cdr3_aa: CASSSYGRVPYNSPLHF
cdr3_nt: TGTGCCAGCAGCTCGTACGGTCGGGTCCCCTATAATTCACCCCTCCACTTT

v_call: TRBV7-2
j_call: TRBJ2-1
clone_size: NA
d_call: TRBD2
cdr3_aa: CASSLIGGGSNEQFF
cdr3_nt: TGTGCCAGCAGCTTAATCGGCGGGGGGTCTAATGAGCAGTTCTTC

v_call: TRBV6-1
j_call: TRBJ2-3
clone_size: NA
d_call: TRBD1
cdr3_aa: CASSEGQGADTQYF
cdr3_nt: TGTGCCAGCAGTGAAGGACAGGGGGCAGATACGCAGTATTTT

v_call: TRBV4-2
j_call: TRBJ1-2
clone_size: NA
d_call: TRBD1
cdr3_aa: CASSQDHIVQGAGGYTF
cdr3_nt: TGTGCCAGCAGCCAAGATCATATTGTACAGGGGGCGGGTGGCTACACCTTC

v_call: TRBV5-1
j_call: TRBJ1-2
clone_size: NA
d_call: TRBD1
cdr3_aa: CASSLDTGANYGYTF
cdr3_nt: TGCGCCAGCAGCTTGGATACAGGGGCGAACTATGGCTACACCTTC

v_call: TRBV19
j_call: TRBJ1-1
clone_size: few
d_call: TRBD1
cdr3_aa: CASFDRVNTEAFF
cdr3_nt: TGTGCCAGTTTCGACAGGGTGAACACTGAAGCTTTCTTT

v_call: TRBV4-3
j_call: TRBJ2-1
clone_size: NA
d_call: TRBD1
cdr3_aa: CASSYLPLGQGANEQFF
cdr3_nt: TGCGCCAGCAGCTACCTGCCTCTAGGACAGGGGGCGAATGAGCAGTTCTTC

v_call: TRBV7-9
j_call: TRBJ2-7
clone_size: NA
d_call: NA
cdr3_aa: CASSPQGATSVEQYF
cdr3_nt: TGTGCCAGCAGTCCTCAGGGGGCAACTAGCGTCGAGCAGTACTTC

v_call: TRBV5-1
j_call: TRBJ2-3
clone_size: NA
d_call: TRBD1
cdr3_aa: CASSTRQGFTDTQYF
cdr3_nt: TGCGCCAGCAGCACCAGACAGGGGTTCACAGATACGCAGTATTTT

v_call: TRBV10-3
j_call: TRBJ2-2
clone_size: NA
d_call: TRBD2
cdr3_aa: CAISVSAGGTVPGELFF
cdr3_nt: TGTGCCATCAGTGTTTCAGCGGGGGGGACCGTCCCCGGGGAGCTGTTTTTT

v_call: TRBV4-1
j_call: TRBJ1-5
clone_size: NA
d_call: NA
cdr3_aa: CASSQGATSNQPQHF
cdr3_nt: TGCGCCAGCAGCCAAGGAGCGACTAGCAATCAGCCCCAGCATTTT